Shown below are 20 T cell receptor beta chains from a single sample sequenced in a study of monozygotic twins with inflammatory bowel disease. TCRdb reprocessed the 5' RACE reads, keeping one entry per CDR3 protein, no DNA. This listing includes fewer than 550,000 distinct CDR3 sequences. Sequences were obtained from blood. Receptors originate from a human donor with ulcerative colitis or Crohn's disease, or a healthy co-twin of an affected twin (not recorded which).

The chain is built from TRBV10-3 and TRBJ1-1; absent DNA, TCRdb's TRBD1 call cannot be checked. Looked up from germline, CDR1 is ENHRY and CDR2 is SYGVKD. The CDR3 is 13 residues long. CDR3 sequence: CAMAGGRNTEAFF.

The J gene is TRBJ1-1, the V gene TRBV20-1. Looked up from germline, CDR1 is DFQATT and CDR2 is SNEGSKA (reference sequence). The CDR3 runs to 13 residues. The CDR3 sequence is CSATGNPNTEAFF.

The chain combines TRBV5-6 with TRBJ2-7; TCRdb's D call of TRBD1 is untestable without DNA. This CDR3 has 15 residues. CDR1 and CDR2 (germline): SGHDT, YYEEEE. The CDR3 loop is CASSPVSINSYEQYF.

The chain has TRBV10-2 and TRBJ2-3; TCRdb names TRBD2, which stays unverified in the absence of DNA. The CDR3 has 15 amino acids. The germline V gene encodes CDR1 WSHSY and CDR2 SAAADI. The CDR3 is CASGRLAGFTDTQYF.

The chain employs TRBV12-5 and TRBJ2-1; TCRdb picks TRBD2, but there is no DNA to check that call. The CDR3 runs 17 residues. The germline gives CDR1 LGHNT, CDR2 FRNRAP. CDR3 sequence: CASGFGTSVRYADEQFF. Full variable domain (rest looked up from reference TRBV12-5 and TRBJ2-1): DARVTQTPRHKVTEMGQEVTMRCQPILGHNTVFWYRQTMMQGLELLAYFRNRAPLDDSGMPKDRFSAEMPDATLATLKIQPSEPRDSAVYFCASGFGTSVRYADEQFFGPGTRLTVL.

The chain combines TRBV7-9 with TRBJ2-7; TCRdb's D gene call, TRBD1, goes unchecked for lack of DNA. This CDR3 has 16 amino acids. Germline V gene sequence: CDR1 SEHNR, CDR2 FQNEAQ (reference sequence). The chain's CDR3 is CASSSTGTGIFYEQYF. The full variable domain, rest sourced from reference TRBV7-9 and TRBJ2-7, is DTGVSQNPRHKITKRGQNVTFRCDPISEHNRLYWYRQTLGQGPEFLTYFQNEAQLEKSRLLSDRFSAERPKGSFSTLEIQRTEQGDSAMYLCASSSTGTGIFYEQYFGPGTRLTVT.

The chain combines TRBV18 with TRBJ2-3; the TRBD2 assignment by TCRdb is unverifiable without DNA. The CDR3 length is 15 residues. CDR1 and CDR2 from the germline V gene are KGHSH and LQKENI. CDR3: CASSGSSGATDTQYF.

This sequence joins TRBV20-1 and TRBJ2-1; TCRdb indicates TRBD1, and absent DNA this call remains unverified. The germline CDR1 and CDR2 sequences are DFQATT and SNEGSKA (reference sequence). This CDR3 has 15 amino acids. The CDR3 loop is CSVKLGAGGNNEQFF.

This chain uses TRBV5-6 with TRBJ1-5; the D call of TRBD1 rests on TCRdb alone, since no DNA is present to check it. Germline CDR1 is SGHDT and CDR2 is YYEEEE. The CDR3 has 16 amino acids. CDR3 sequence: CASSSTTGGRNQPQHF.

CDR3 protein: CASSLAGDGYGYTF. The chain joins TRBV5-1 to TRBJ1-2. Germline V gives CDR1 SGHRS, CDR2 YFSETQ. The CDR3 is 14 amino acids.

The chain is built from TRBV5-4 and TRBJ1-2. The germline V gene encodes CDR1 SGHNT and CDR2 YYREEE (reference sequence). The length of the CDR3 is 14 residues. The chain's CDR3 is CATNREAAVVGYTF.

The chain's CDR3 is CATSDPPVGRAVETQYF. This sequence joins TRBV24-1 and TRBJ2-5; TCRdb lists TRBD2, though no DNA is available to test this call. The CDR3 spans 17 residues. The germline V gene encodes CDR1 KGHDR and CDR2 SFDVKD.

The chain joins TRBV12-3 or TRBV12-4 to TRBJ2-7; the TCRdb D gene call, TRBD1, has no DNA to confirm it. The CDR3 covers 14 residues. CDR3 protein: CASRWDSSSHEQYF.

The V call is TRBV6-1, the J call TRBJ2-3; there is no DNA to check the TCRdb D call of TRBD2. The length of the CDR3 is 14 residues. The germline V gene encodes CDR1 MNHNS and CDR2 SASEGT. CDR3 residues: CASSEGALQDTQYF.

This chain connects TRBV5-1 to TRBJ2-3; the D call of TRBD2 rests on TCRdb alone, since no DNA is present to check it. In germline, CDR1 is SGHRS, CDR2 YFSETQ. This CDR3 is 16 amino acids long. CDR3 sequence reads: CASSLRPSSETDTQYF. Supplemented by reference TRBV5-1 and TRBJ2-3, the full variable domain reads KAGVTQTPRYLIKTRGQQVTLSCSPISGHRSVSWYQQTPGQGLQFLFEYFSETQRNKGNFPGRFSGRQFSNSRSEMNVSTLELGDSALYLCASSLRPSSETDTQYFGPGTRLTVL.

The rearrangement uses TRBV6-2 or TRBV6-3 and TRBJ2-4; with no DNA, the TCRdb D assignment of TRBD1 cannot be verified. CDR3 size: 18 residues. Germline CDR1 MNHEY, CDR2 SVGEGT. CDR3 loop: CASSPPQLDSPIKNMQYF.

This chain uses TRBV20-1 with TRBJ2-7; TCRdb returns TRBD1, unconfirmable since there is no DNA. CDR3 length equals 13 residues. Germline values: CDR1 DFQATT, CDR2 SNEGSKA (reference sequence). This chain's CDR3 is CSARKGGRYEQYF.

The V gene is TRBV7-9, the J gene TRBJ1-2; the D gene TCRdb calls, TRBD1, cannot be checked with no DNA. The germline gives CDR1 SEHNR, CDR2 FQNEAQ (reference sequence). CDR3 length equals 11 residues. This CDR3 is CASSDGGGYTF.

The CDR3 is CASSDRGDAQQFF. V gene TRBV6-1 combines with J gene TRBJ2-1; TCRdb's D gene call, TRBD1, goes unchecked for lack of DNA. Germline V gene lookup returns CDR1 MNHNS and CDR2 SASEGT. The CDR3 runs to 13 residues.

The CDR3 sequence is CASSESALRAGELFF. The rearrangement uses TRBV25-1 and TRBJ2-2. Per germline, CDR1 MGHDK and CDR2 SYGVNS. This CDR3 has 15 residues.